A single sample is the source of the 32 T cell receptor beta chains below, sequenced in a study of T cell repertoires in cytomegalovirus infection. These TCRs are of unknown antigen specificity. TCRdb re-derived calls from the reads in MiXCR, one entry per CDR3 protein. This table has about 46,000 distinct CDR3 sequences, roughly 18% appearing once. The sequences come from CD8+ T cells from cultured PBMCs, collected from culture after CMV antigen stimulation. The receptors shown here come from a human donor in good health (CMV status not recorded). Some clones in this sample may be carry-over from other donors' samples.

In this sample, this clonotype turned up many times. The genes are TRBV4-1 and TRBJ1-4, with 9 bases matching TRBD1. The germline CDR1 and CDR2 sequences are MGHRA and YSYEKL. The CDR3 contains 16 residues. The ends lost 1 base at V and 14 bases at J; junction bases unmatched: 14. Here the CDR3 reads CASSQVIGTGLNFLFF. CDR3 bases: TGCGCCAGCAGCCAAGTAATAGGGACAGGGCTTAATTTTCTGTTTTTT.

This clonotype was observed a few times. The V gene is TRBV7-9, the J gene TRBJ2-3; TRBD2 matches at 10 bases. The CDR3 extends over 16 amino acids. Germline CDR1 is SEHNR and CDR2 is FQNEAQ (reference sequence). V was pared by 5 bases and J by 4 bases, with 9 bases of the junction left unmatched. DNA of the CDR3: TGTGCCAGCAGCCCCCCTAGCGGGAGAGAATCAGATACGCAGTATTTT. Translating gives CASSPPSGRESDTQYF.

The chain carries TRBV7-2 and TRBJ1-1; 8 nucleotides align to TRBD1. The junction had 8 bases not matched to a gene; V was cut back by 5 bases and J by 0 bases. Germline V gene sequence: CDR1 SGHTA, CDR2 FQGNSA. The CDR3 has 16 amino acids. The DNA for the CDR3 is TGTGCCAGCAGCCCTTGGACAGGGTTTGTGAACACTGAAGCTTTCTTT. This codes for CASSPWTGFVNTEAFF.

J is TRBJ1-1 and V is TRBV9; possibly TRBD1 for D (5 bases). The CDR3 sequence is 14 residues long. The germline gives CDR1 SGDLS, CDR2 YYNGEE. The ends were cut back, 5 bases at V and 1 base at J, with 12 bases in the middle. The chain's CDR3 is CASSSGGSNTEAFF. As DNA, the CDR3 is TGTGCCAGCAGTTCCGGGGGTTCGAACACTGAAGCTTTCTTT.

This clonotype turned up a few times. The chain combines TRBV27 with TRBJ2-1, with D possibly matching TRBD1 (6 bases). Per germline, CDR1 MNHEY and CDR2 SMNVEV (reference sequence). V gave up 2 bases and J gave up 8 bases, with 10 bases separating them. CDR3 length: 13 amino acids. The CDR3 nucleotides are TGTGCCAGCAGTTTAATGGGGGCCTATGAGCAGTTCTTC. Amino acids: CASSLMGAYEQFF.

This clonotype was seen repeatedly, ten times or more. The chain couples TRBV27 to TRBJ2-7; D gene ambiguous. Between the trimmed V and J ends, which lost 4 bases and 0 bases, there was a span of 4 bases. CDR1 is MNHEY and CDR2 is SMNVEV in the germline V gene (reference sequence). This CDR3 contains 12 residues. The CDR3 DNA reads TGTGCCAGCAGTTCCCTCTCCTACGAGCAGTACTTC. It encodes CASSSLSYEQYF.

As to this clonotype: A much larger clone differs by one base, so this may be a read error. As DNA, the CDR3 is TGTGCCAGTAGTATAGGGGGGACTAGCGGCAATGAGCAGTTCTTC. Protein: CASSIGGTSGNEQFF. The chain carries TRBV19 and TRBJ2-1; 11 bases fit TRBD2. The CDR3 is 15 amino acids. The germline V gene has CDR1 LNHDA and CDR2 SQIVND (reference sequence). J lost 6 bases, V lost 1 base, and 2 bases had no gene match. The full variable domain, in which reference TRBV19 and TRBJ2-1 provide the parts outside the CDR3, is DGGITQSPKYLFRKEGQNVTLSCEQNLNHDAMYWYRQDPGQGLRLIYYSQIVNDFQKGDIAEGYSVSREKKESFPLTVTSAQKNPTAFYLCASSIGGTSGNEQFFGPGTRLTVL.

This clonotype was detected once. A single base separates this from a much larger clone, so it may be a read error. The V call is TRBV7-4, the J call TRBJ2-7; 8 bases agree with TRBD1. The germline CDR1 and CDR2 sequences are SGHVT and SQSDAQ. The CDR3 length is 17 residues. This CDR3 is CASSSVSAGGRSYKQYF. CDR3 sequence (DNA): TGTGCCAGCAGCTCGGTCTCAGCAGGGGGCCGCTCCTACAAGCAGTACTTC.

This clonotype was observed at least ten times. The gene calls are TRBV6-5 and TRBJ2-1, with D tentatively TRBD2 (5 bases). The V gene lost 3 bases and the J gene lost 4 bases, with 10 bases spanning the gap. The germline CDR1 and CDR2 sequences are MNHEY and SVGAGI. The CDR3 consists of 14 residues. In DNA, the CDR3 is TGTGCCAGCAGTTATCTGGGCGGGTACAATGAGCAGTTCTTC. Its protein is CASSYLGGYNEQFF.

The sample holds a few counts of this clonotype. This chain links TRBV12-3 or TRBV12-4 with TRBJ2-5, with 9 nucleotides matching TRBD2. V trimming: 1 base; J trimming: 5 bases; junction bases outside the gene matches: 5. This CDR3 contains 15 residues. CDR3 sequence reads: CASSLGAGGLETQYF. The CDR3 DNA reads TGTGCCAGCAGTTTAGGAGCGGGAGGATTGGAGACCCAGTACTTC.

This sequence joins TRBV7-2 and TRBJ2-1; 9 bases fit TRBD2. Germline assignment: CDR1 SGHTA and CDR2 FQGNSA. This CDR3 contains 17 residues. V shed 1 base and J 2 bases; nucleotides not matched to a gene: 6. The CDR3 region is CASSLVQAGGTYNEQFF. In DNA form, the CDR3 reads TGTGCCAGCAGCTTAGTTCAAGCGGGAGGTACCTACAATGAGCAGTTCTTC.

This clonotype was counted only a few times. The chain uses TRBV28 and TRBJ1-5, with D hard to call. The CDR3 length is 14 residues. Germline lookup yields CDR1 MDHEN and CDR2 SYDVKM. The V gene lost 5 bases and the J gene lost 3 bases, with 11 bases spanning the gap. CDR3 in amino acids: CASSPQISNQPQHF. The CDR3 nucleotides read TGTGCCAGCAGTCCGCAGATATCCAATCAGCCCCAGCATTTT.

This clonotype was detected ten times or more. The chain links TRBV7-2 to TRBJ2-5; D is unclear. The CDR3 length is 16 residues. Germline loops: CDR1 SGHTA, CDR2 FQGNSA. The V gene lost 5 bases and the J gene lost 0 bases, with 16 bases spanning the gap. CDR3 sequence (DNA): TGTGCCAGCAGCCCAGCAGGCACCTGGTACCAAGAGACCCAGTACTTC. It is translated as CASSPAGTWYQETQYF.

In its sample, this clonotype was seen many times. This sequence joins TRBV11-2 and TRBJ1-1; no clear D. The CDR3 length is 12 residues. Trimming left V 1 base short and J 5 bases short, with 5 bases between. Germline-derived CDR1 and CDR2 are SGHAT and FQNNGV. In DNA, the CDR3 is TGTGCCAGCAGCTTAGCAGAGACTGAAGCTTTCTTT. It encodes CASSLAETEAFF.

This clonotype has ten or more counts. The rearrangement links TRBV18 to TRBJ1-1; maybe TRBD1 (6 bases). Germline CDR1 reads KGHSH; CDR2 reads LQKENI. There are 15 residues in the CDR3. V was pared by 5 bases and J by 4 bases, with 17 bases between. The CDR3 sequence is CASSKGGLWGTEAFF. DNA for the CDR3: TGTGCCAGCTCAAAAGGGGGACTGTGGGGCACTGAAGCTTTCTTT.

In its sample, this clonotype was seen a few times. The chain employs TRBV20-1 and TRBJ2-7; the D is unclear. Germline CDR1 is DFQATT and CDR2 is SNEGSKA (reference sequence). V was pared by 3 bases and J by 3 bases, with 3 bases between. The CDR3 consists of 10 residues. The CDR3 reads CSARNYEQYF. The CDR3 DNA reads as TGCAGTGCTAGGAACTACGAGCAGTACTTC.

The sample holds one count of this clonotype. This rearrangement joins TRBV6-2 or TRBV6-3 to TRBJ2-3; D is ambiguous. Per the germline V gene, CDR1 is MNHEY and CDR2 is SVGEGT. This CDR3 has 15 amino acids. V was pared by 0 bases and J by 5 bases, with 12 bases between. This chain's CDR3 is CASSYSLPKGDTQYF. The CDR3 DNA reads as TGTGCCAGCAGTTACTCCCTACCGAAGGGAGATACGCAGTATTTT.

The J gene is TRBJ2-7, the V gene TRBV30; 7 nucleotides agree with TRBD1. The germline gives CDR1 GTSNPN, CDR2 SVGIG (reference sequence). Trimming cost V 2 bases and J 7 bases; bases outside gene matches: 8. This CDR3 region has 13 residues. The CDR3 spells CAWSPTGSGEQYF. In DNA, the CDR3 is TGTGCCTGGAGTCCGACAGGGTCGGGAGAGCAGTACTTC.

In this sample, this clonotype turned up many times. The J gene is TRBJ1-2, the V gene TRBV7-2; 7 nucleotides agree with TRBD1. The germline CDR1 and CDR2 sequences are SGHTA and FQGNSA. The CDR3 sequence is 15 residues long. J was trimmed by 4 bases and V by 5 bases; bases with no gene match: 10. This chain's CDR3 is CASSPGQATRYGYTF. CDR3 DNA: TGTGCCAGCAGCCCAGGACAGGCGACACGCTATGGCTACACCTTC.

In its sample, this clonotype was seen a few times. This chain links TRBV4-3 with TRBJ2-1; D is possibly TRBD2 (6 bases). The CDR3 covers 13 residues. V was cut by 3 bases and J by 7 bases, with 10 bases left in between. Germline CDR1 LGHNA, CDR2 YSLEER. The CDR3 region has the DNA TGCGCCAGCAGCCATGGAGGGAGTAATGAGCAGTTCTTC. Protein: CASSHGGSNEQFF.

The chain carries TRBV7-4 and TRBJ2-7; no clear D gene. The V gene's germline CDR1 is SGHVT and CDR2 SQSDAQ. Trimming took off 0 bases at V and 2 bases at J, with 5 bases between the two ends. This CDR3 comprises 13 residues. The chain's CDR3 is CASSLATTYEQYF. The CDR3 coding sequence is TGTGCCAGCAGCTTAGCGACAACCTACGAGCAGTACTTC. Based on the CDR3 plus reference TRBV7-4 and TRBJ2-7, the full variable domain is GAGVSQSPRYKVAKRGRDVALRCDSISGHVTLYWYRQTLGQGSEVLTYSQSDAQRDKSGRPSGRFSAERPERSVSTLKIQRTEQGDSAVYLCASSLATTYEQYFGPGTRLTVT.

Turning to this clonotype: Germline and junction disagree at one end, which may indicate a read error. CDR3 in DNA: TGTGCCAGCAGCTTAGAAATGGGGGGAGCTAACTATGGCTGCACCTTC. Translation gives CASSLEMGGANYGCTF. This chain links TRBV11-2 with TRBJ1-2, with D perhaps matching TRBD1 (5 bases). This CDR3 is 16 amino acids long. The germline gives CDR1 SGHAT, CDR2 FQNNGV.

The V and J genes are TRBV7-4 and TRBJ1-1; D remains ambiguous. Germline assignment: CDR1 SGHVT and CDR2 SQSDAQ. This CDR3 has 11 amino acids. The V end was cut by 4 bases, the J end by 11 bases, with 11 bases between. This chain's CDR3 is CASSYQREAFF. CDR3 coding DNA: TGTGCCAGCAGCTATCAGAGGGAGGCTTTCTTT.

At least ten counts were recorded for this clonotype. The J gene is TRBJ1-5, the V gene TRBV10-3; D gene uncertain. Trimming removed 3 bases from V and 0 bases from J, with 12 bases in between. CDR3 length equals 16 residues. Germline V lookup: CDR1 ENHRY, CDR2 SYGVKD. The CDR3, as DNA: TGTGCCATCAGTGACATAGGTAGTTCTAGCAATCAGCCCCAGCATTTT. This gives the protein CAISDIGSSSNQPQHF.

V and J are TRBV6-6 and TRBJ1-1; 7 positions match TRBD1. The ends lost 3 bases at V and 4 bases at J; junction bases unmatched: 5. Germline V lookup: CDR1 MNHNY, CDR2 SVGAGI (reference sequence). The CDR3 runs 14 residues. The CDR3 region has the DNA TGTGCCAGCAGTTATCCAGGGGGAAGCACTGAAGCTTTCTTT. It specifies CASSYPGGSTEAFF.

The chain is built from TRBV4-1 and TRBJ2-7, with D possibly TRBD1 on 7 matching bases. The V gene's germline CDR1 is MGHRA and CDR2 YSYEKL. Trimming took 5 bases from V and 2 from J, leaving 16 bases between them. The CDR3 covers 15 residues. CDR3 DNA: TGCGCCAGCAGCTCGCAGGAGGGGGCGACCTACGAGCAGTACTTC. It encodes CASSSQEGATYEQYF.

This clonotype was seen a handful of times. J is TRBJ1-4 and V is TRBV19, with TRBD1 identical over 9 bases. Trimming cost V 7 bases and J 6 bases; bases outside gene matches: 9. Germline V CDR1 and CDR2: LNHDA, SQIVND (reference sequence). The CDR3 sequence is 15 residues long. The CDR3 protein is CASTSTGTGYEKLFF. CDR3 nucleotide sequence: TGTGCCAGTACCTCTACCGGGACAGGGTATGAAAAACTGTTTTTT.

Ten or more counts support this clonotype. This rearrangement joins TRBV11-2 to TRBJ2-3; D gene uncertain. CDR3 length equals 13 residues. Per germline, CDR1 SGHAT and CDR2 FQNNGV. The V end was cut by 4 bases, the J end by 2 bases, with 7 bases between. CDR3 nucleotide sequence: TGTGCCAGCAGCTCCCCTAACACAGATACGCAGTATTTT. As protein: CASSSPNTDTQYF.

The chain carries TRBV4-3 and TRBJ1-1; D is unclear. The CDR3 covers 17 residues. V was shortened by 0 bases and J by 0 bases, with 14 bases between the two germline ends. The germline V gene encodes CDR1 LGHNA and CDR2 YSLEER. Written as DNA, the CDR3 is TGCGCCAGCAGCCAAGAAGTAGGACGGATCATGAACACTGAAGCTTTCTTT. It is translated as CASSQEVGRIMNTEAFF.

A note on this clonotype: This sequence may be a read error, since a much larger clone differs from it by one base. V is TRBV7-9 and J is TRBJ2-7, with D possibly being TRBD1 or TRBD2 (6 bases each). Trimming removed 0 bases at V and 0 bases at J, with 15 bases between. The CDR3 covers 17 residues. Germline V gene lookup returns CDR1 SEHNR and CDR2 FQNEAQ (reference sequence). This CDR3 reads CASSLAPKQGGSYEQYF. Here the CDR3 DNA reads TGTGCCAGCAGCTTAGCGCCAAAACAGGGAGGCTCCTACGAGCAGTACTTC.

The chain joins TRBV7-3 to TRBJ1-1; unclear D gene. CDR3 length equals 14 residues. V shed 5 bases and J shed 3 bases, with 13 bases lying between them. The germline CDR1 and CDR2 sequences are SGHTA and FQGTGA. The CDR3 reads CASSPGVVDTEAFF. CDR3 sequence (DNA): TGTGCCAGCAGCCCGGGAGTGGTTGACACTGAAGCTTTCTTT.

The V gene is TRBV5-4, the J gene TRBJ1-2; 7 bases are shared with TRBD1. With 0 bases clipped from V and 8 bases from J, the junction kept 7 bases outside the gene matches. CDR1 is SGHNT and CDR2 is YYREEE in the germline V gene (reference sequence). This CDR3 comprises 14 residues. The CDR3, as DNA: TGTGCCAGCAGCTTGGAGGGTACAGGGGTAGGCTACACCTTC. Amino acid sequence: CASSLEGTGVGYTF.